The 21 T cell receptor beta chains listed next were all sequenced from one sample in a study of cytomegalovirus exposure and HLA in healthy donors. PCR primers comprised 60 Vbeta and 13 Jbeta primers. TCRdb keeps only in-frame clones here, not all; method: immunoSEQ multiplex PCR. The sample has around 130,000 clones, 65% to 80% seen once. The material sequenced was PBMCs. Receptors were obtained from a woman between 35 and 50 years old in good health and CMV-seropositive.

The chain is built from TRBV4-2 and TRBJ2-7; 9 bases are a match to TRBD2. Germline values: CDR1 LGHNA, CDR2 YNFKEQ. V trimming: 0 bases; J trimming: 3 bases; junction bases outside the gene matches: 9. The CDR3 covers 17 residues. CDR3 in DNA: TGTGCCAGCAGCCAAGATGGGCTAGCGGGGACCTTCTACGAGCAGTACTTC. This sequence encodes CASSQDGLAGTFYEQYF.

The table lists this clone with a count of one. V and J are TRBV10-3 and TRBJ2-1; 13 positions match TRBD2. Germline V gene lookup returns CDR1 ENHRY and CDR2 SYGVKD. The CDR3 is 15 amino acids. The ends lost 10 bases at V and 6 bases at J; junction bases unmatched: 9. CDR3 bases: TGTGCCAGCTCCCTGGGACTAGCGGGAAGCAATGAGCAGTTCTTC. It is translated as CASSLGLAGSNEQFF.

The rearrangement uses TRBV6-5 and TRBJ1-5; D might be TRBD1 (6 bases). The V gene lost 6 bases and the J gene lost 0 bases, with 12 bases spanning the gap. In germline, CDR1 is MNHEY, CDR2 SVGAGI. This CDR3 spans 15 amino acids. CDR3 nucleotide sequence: TGTGCCAGCAGCTCCAGGGGCGGTAGCAATCAGCCCCAGCATTTT. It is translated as CASSSRGGSNQPQHF.

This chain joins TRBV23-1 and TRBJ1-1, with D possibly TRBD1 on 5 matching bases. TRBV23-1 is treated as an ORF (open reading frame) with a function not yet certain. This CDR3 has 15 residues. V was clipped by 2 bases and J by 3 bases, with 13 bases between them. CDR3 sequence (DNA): TGCGCCAGCAGTCAAAGTAGGGGTGGAGACACTGAAGCTTTCTTT. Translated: CASSQSRGGDTEAFF.

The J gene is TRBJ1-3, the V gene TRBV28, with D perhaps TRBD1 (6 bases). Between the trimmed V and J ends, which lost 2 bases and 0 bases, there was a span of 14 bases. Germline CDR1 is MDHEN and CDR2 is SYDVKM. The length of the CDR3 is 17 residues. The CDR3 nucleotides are TGTGCCAGCAGTTTAATAACAGGGAGCACCTCTGGAAACACCATATATTTT. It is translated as CASSLITGSTSGNTIYF.

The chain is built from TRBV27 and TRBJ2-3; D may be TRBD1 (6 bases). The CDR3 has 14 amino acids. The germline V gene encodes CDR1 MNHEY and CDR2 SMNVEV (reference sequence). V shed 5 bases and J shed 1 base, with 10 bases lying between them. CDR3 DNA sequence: TGTGCCAGCAGTCCCAACAGGGGCACAGATACGCAGTATTTT. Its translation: CASSPNRGTDTQYF.

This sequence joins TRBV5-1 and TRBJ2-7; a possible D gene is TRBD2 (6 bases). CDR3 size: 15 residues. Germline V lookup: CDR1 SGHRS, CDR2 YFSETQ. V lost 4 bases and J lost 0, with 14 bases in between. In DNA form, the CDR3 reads TGCGCCAGCAGCCCGGTTGAGGGACTCTCCTACGAGCAGTACTTC. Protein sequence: CASSPVEGLSYEQYF. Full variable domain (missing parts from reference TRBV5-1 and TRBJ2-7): KAGVTQTPRYLIKTRGQQVTLSCSPISGHRSVSWYQQTPGQGLQFLFEYFSETQRNKGNFPGRFSGRQFSNSRSEMNVSTLELGDSALYLCASSPVEGLSYEQYFGPGTRLTVT.

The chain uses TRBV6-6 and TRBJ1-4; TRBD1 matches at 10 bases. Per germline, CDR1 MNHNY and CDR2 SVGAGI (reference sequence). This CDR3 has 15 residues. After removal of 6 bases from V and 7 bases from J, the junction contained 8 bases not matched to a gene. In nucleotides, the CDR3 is TGTGCCAGCAGGGCGGACAGGGGGGAGCGTGAAAAACTGTTTTTT. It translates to CASRADRGEREKLFF.

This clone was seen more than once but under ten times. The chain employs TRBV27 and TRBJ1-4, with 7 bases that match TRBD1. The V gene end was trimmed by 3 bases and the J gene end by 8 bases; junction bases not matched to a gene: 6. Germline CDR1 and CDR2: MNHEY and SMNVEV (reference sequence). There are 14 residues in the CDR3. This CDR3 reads CASSLAAGGEKLFF. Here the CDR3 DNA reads TGTGCCAGCAGTTTGGCGGCAGGGGGGGAAAAACTGTTTTTT.

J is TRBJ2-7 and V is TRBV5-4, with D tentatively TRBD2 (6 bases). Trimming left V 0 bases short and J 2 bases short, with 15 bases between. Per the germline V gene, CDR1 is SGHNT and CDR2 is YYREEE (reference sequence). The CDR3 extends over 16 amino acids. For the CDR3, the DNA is TGTGCCAGCAGCTTGGCCGGGGGTGGGATCCCCTACGAGCAGTACTTC. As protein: CASSLAGGGIPYEQYF.

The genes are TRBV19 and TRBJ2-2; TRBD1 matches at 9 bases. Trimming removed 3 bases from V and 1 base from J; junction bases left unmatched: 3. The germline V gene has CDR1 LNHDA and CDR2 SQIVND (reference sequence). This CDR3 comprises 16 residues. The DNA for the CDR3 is TGTGCCAGTAGTATGGGGACAGGGTGGAACACCGGGGAGCTGTTTTTT. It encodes CASSMGTGWNTGELFF.

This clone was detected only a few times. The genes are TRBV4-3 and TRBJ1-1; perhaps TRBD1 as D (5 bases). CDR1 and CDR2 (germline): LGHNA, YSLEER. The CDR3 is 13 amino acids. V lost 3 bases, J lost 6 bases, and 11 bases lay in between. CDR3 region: CASSQLTVSEAFF. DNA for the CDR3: TGCGCCAGCAGCCAGCTGACAGTGTCTGAAGCTTTCTTT.

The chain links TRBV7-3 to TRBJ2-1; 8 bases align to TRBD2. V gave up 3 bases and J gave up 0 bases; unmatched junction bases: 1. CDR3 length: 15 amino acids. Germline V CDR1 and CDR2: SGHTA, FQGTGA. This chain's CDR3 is CASSFSGSSYNEQFF. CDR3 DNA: TGTGCCAGCAGCTTCAGCGGGAGCTCCTACAATGAGCAGTTCTTC. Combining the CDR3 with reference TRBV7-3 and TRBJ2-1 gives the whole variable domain GAGVSQTPSNKVTEKGKYVELRCDPISGHTALYWYRQSLGQGPEFLIYFQGTGAADDSGLPNDRFFAVRPEGSVSTLKIQRTERGDSAVYLCASSFSGSSYNEQFFGPGTRLTVL.

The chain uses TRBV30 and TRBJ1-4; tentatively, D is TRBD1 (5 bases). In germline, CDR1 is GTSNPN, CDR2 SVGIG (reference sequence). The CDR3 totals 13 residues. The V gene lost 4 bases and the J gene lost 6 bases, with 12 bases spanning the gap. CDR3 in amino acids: CAWTGSGDEKLFF. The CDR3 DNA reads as TGTGCCTGGACAGGGTCGGGGGATGAAAAACTGTTTTTT.

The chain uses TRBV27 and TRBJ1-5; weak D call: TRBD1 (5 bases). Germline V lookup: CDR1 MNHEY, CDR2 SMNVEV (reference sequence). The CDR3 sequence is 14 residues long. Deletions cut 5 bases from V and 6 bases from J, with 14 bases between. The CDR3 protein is CASSTVGGSQPQHF. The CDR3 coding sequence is TGTGCCAGCAGTACGGTCGGGGGAAGTCAGCCCCAGCATTTT.

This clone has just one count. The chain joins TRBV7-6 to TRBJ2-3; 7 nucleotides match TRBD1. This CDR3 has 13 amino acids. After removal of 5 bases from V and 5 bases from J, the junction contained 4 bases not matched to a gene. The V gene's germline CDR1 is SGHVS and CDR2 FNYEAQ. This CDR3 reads CASSLNRGDTQYF. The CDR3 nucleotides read TGTGCCAGCAGCCTAAACAGGGGAGATACGCAGTATTTT.

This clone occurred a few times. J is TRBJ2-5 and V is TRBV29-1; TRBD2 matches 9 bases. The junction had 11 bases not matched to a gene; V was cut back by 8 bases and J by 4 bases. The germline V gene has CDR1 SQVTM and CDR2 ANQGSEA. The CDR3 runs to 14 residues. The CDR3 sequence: CSFLERGVGETQYF. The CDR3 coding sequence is TGCAGCTTTCTGGAGCGGGGGGTGGGAGAGACCCAGTACTTC.

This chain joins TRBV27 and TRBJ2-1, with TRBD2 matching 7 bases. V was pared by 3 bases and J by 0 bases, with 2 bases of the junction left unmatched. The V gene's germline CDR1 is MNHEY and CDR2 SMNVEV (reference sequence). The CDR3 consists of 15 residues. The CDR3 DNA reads TGTGCCAGCAGTTTCGGGAGGCCCTCCTACAATGAGCAGTTCTTC. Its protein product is CASSFGRPSYNEQFF.

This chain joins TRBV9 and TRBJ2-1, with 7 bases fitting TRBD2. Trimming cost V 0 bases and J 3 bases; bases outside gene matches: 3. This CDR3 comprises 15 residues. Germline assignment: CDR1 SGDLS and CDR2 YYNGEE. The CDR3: CASSVEGLHYNEQFF. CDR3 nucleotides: TGTGCCAGCAGCGTAGAGGGACTACACTACAATGAGCAGTTCTTC.

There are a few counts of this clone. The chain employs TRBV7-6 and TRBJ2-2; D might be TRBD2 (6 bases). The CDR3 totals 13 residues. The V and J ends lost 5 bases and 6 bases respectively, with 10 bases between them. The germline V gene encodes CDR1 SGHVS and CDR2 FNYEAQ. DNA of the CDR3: TGTGCCAGCAGCAACGGAGGGGCCGGGGAGCTGTTTTTT. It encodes CASSNGGAGELFF.

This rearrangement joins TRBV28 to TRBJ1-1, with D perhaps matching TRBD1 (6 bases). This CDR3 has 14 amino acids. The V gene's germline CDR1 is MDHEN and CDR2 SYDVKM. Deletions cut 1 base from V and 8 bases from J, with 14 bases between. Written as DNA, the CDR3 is TGTGCCAGCAGTTTATCGGGGGGGGCCACGGAAGCTTTCTTT. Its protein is CASSLSGGATEAFF. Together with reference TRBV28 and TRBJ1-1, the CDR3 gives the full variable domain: DVKVTQSSRYLVKRTGEKVFLECVQDMDHENMFWYRQDPGLGLRLIYFSYDVKMKEKGDIPEGYSVSREKKERFSLILESASTNQTSMYLCASSLSGGATEAFFGQGTRLTVV.